This TCR beta chain was retrieved from a study of human T cells and chemical hapten exposure. Across the whole study: Mostly female patients had alopecia areata, totalis or universalis.

Specified time point: pre-sensitization, week 0. Treatment denoted: therapeutic diphenylcyclopropenone sensitization with weekly scalp DPC. Total RNA came from unfractionated whole blood. TCRdb passed the RACE reads through MiXCR, listing each CDR3 protein once. The data contain over 85,000 distinct CDR3 sequences, less than 14% of them singletons. The length of the CDR3 is 15 residues. V shed 5 bases and J 4 bases; nucleotides not matched to a gene: 9. In germline, CDR1 is SGHTA, CDR2 FQGTGA. This clonotype was detected many times. This material consisted of whole blood, taken in connection with sensitization to the hapten diphenylcyclopropenone (DPC). This receptor was taken from a woman aged 55-75 years with alopecia areata. Some clones in this sample may be carry-over from other donors' samples. This chain connects TRBV7-3 to TRBJ1-2; 8 bases map to TRBD1. The CDR3 coding sequence is TGTGCCAGCAGCCTAGTACAGGGGGGAGGCTATGGCTACACCTTC. Amino acid sequence: CASSLVQGGGYGYTF.